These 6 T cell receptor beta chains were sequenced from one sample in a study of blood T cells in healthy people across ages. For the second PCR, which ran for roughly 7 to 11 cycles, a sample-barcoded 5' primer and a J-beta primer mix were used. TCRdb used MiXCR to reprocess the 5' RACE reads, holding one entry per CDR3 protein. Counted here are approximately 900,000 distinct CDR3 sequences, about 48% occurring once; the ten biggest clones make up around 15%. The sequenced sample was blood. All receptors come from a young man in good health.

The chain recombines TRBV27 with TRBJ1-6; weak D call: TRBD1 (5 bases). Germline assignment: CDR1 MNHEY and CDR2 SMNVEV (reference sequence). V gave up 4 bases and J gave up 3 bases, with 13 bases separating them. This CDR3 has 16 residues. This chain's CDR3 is CASSSQGVGYNSPLHF. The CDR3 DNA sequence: TGTGCCAGCAGTTCTCAGGGAGTCGGCTATAATTCACCCCTCCACTTT.

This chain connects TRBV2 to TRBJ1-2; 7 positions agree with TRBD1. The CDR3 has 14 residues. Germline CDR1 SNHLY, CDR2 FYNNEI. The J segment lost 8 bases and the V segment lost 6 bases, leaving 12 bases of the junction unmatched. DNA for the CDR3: TGTGCCAGCAGCGCGACAGGGTCGGCGGGAGGCTACACCTTC. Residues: CASSATGSAGGYTF.

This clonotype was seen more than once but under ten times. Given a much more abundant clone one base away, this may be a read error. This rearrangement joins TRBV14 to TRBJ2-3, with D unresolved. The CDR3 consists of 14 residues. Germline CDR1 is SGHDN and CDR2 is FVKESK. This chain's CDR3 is CASSQDRSADMQYF. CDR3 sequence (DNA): TGTGCCAGCAGCCAGGATCGGTCCGCGGATATGCAGTATTTT.

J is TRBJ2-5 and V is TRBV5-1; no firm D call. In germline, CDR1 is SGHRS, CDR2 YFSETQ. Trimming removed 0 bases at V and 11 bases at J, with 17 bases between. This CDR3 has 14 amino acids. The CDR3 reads CASSLDRPFNEQYF. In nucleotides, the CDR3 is TGCGCCAGCAGCTTGGACAGACCATTCAATGAGCAGTACTTC. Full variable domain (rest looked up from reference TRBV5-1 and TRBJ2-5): KAGVTQTPRYLIKTRGQQVTLSCSPISGHRSVSWYQQTPGQGLQFLFEYFSETQRNKGNFPGRFSGRQFSNSRSEMNVSTLELGDSALYLCASSLDRPFNEQYFGPGTRLLVL.

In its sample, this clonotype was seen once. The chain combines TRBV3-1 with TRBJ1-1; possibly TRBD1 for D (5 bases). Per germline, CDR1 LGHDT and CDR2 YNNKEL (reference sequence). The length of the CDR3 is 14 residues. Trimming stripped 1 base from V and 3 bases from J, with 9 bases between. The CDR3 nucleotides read TGTGCCAGCAGCCAAGCGGGGCGGGACACTGAAGCTTTCTTT. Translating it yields CASSQAGRDTEAFF.

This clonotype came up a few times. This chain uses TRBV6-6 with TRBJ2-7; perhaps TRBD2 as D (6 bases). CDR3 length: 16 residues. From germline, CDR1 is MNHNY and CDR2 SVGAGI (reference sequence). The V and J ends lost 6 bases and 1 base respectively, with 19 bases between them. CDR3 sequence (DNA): TGTGCCAGCAGGGAGGGAGCGCTCGATATTTCCTACGAGCAGTACTTC. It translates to CASREGALDISYEQYF.